This T cell receptor (beta chain) was captured by sequencing in a study of preoperative IRX-2 immunotherapy in early breast cancer. This CDR3 contains 13 residues. CDR1 and CDR2 (germline): LNHDA, SQIVND (reference sequence). The ends lost 6 bases at V and 6 bases at J; junction bases unmatched: 5. Regarding treatment: preoperative locoregional IRX-2 cytokine immunotherapy. Preoperative locoregional IRX-2 cytokine immunotherapy was tested in the phase Ib source study. Repertoires were generated with immunoSEQ multiplex PCR, while TCRdb's copy carries only in-frame clones and drops some. The table has tens of thousands of clones, 85% to 95% seen once.

This material consisted of tumor tissue, taken after IRX-2 immunotherapy. The chain couples TRBV19 to TRBJ2-7; TRBD2 agrees at 10 bases. The TCR comes from a human donor with breast cancer. CDR3 sequence (DNA): TGTGCCAGTAGCCCGGGACTAGCGACCGAGCAGTACTTC. It specifies CASSPGLATEQYF.